This T cell receptor (beta chain) was sequenced in a study of T cells in localized non-small cell lung cancer. Sample share makes this clone medium-sized (0.01 to 0.1%). Antigen specificity is unknown. Only in-frame clones appear in the TCRdb table, and some are missing; sequencing was by immunoSEQ multiplex PCR. Among 2,000 to 2,500 clones listed, 20% to 25% were seen once. Regarding the study as a whole: Appearances in adjacent lung were noted for a median approximately 61 of the top 100 tumor clones.

The CDR3 consists of 14 residues. Germline lookup yields CDR1 MNHGY and CDR2 SAAAGT. With 6 bases removed from V and 7 bases from J, the gap between germline ends came to 18 bases. The source material was normal lung tissue next to the tumor, sampled before any cancer treatment. The V and J genes are TRBV6-8 and TRBJ1-2, with D possibly matching TRBD1 (5 bases). The clonotype comes from a man aged 35 to 70 with stage I squamous cell lung carcinoma. The CDR3 DNA sequence: TGTGCCAGCAGACCTCCGGGGCCTGTAGGTGGCTACACCTTC. As protein: CASRPPGPVGGYTF.